This T cell receptor beta chain was identified in a study of shared clonotypes between healthy human individuals. V was clipped by 0 bases and J by 7 bases, with 13 bases between them. This CDR3 has 16 residues. Germline lookup yields CDR1 MNHEY and CDR2 SVGAGI. An assay was performed, and its level was deep. Profiling relied on immunoSEQ multiplex PCR, and the TCRdb table lists in-frame clones only, not all of them. The table records some 1 million clones, roughly 80% of them present only once. This clone was seen a few times. The clonotype comes from a man aged 18 to 30 in good health. Sequenced material: memory CD4+ T cells sorted from blood. Subset of the sample: CD45RA-negative fraction. The rearrangement joins TRBV6-5 to TRBJ1-6, with D uncertain. The CDR3 is CASSYSFDRLNSPLHF. In DNA form, the CDR3 reads TGTGCCAGCAGTTACTCCTTTGACCGGTTAAATTCACCCCTCCACTTT.